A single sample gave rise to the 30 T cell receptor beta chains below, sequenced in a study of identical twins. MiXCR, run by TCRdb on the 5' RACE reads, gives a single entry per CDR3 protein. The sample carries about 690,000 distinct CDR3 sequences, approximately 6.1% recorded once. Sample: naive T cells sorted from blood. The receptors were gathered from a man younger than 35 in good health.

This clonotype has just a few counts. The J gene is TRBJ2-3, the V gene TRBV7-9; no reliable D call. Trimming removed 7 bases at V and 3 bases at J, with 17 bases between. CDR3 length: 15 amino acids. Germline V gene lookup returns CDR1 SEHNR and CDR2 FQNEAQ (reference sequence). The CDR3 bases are TGTGCCAGCACCACCGAAAACCGATGGACAGATACGCAGTATTTT. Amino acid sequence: CASTTENRWTDTQYF.

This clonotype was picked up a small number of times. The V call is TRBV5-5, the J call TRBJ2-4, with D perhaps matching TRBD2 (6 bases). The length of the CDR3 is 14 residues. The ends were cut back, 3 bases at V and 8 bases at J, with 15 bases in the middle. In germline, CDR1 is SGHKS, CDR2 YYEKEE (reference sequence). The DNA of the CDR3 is TGTGCCAGCAGCTGGAGGGGCGAGGAGGACATTCAGTACTTC. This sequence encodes CASSWRGEEDIQYF.

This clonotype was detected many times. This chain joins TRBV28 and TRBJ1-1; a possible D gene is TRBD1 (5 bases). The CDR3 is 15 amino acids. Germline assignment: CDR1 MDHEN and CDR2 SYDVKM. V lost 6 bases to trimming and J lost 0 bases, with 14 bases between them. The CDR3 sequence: CASRYGGVLNTEAFF. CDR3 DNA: TGTGCCAGCAGGTATGGAGGGGTACTGAACACTGAAGCTTTCTTT.

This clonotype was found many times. Here the CDR3 DNA reads TGTGCCAGCAGTCAGGACGGGCTGGAGGGCTACACCTTC. Its translation is CASSQDGLEGYTF. The gene calls are TRBV6-1 and TRBJ1-2; D call uncertain. Looked up from germline, CDR1 is MNHNS and CDR2 is SASEGT. This CDR3 has 13 residues. The V end was cut by 5 bases, the J end by 8 bases, with 15 bases between.

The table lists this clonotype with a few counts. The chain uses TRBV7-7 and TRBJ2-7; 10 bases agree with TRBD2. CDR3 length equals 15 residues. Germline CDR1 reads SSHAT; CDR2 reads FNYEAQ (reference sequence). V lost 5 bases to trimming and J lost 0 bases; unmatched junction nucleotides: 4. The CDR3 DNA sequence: TGTGCCAGCAGCGCAGGACTAGCGGTCTCCTACGAGCAGTACTTC. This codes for CASSAGLAVSYEQYF.

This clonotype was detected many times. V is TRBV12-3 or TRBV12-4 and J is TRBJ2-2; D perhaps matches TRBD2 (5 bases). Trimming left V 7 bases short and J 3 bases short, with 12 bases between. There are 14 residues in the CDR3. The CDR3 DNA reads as TGTGCCAGCATCAAAACTAGTCACACCGGGGAGCTGTTTTTT. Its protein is CASIKTSHTGELFF.

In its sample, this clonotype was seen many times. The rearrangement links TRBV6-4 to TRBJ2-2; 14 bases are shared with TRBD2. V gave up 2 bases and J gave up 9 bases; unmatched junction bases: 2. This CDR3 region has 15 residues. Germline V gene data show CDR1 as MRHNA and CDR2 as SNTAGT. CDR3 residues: CASSDGLAGGRELFF. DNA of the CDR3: TGTGCCAGCAGTGACGGACTAGCGGGAGGCCGGGAGCTGTTTTTT.

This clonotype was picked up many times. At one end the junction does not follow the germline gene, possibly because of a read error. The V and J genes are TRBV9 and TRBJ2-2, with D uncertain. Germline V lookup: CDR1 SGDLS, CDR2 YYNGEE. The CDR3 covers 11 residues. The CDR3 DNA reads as TGCGCCAGCAGTGTCACCGGGGAGCTGTTTTTT. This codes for CASSVTGELFF.

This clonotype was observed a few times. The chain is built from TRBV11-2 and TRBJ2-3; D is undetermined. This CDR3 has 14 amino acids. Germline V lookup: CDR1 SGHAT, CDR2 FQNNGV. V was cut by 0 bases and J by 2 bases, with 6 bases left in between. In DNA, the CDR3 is TGTGCCAGCAGCTTAGAGAGGACCACAGATACGCAGTATTTT. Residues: CASSLERTTDTQYF.

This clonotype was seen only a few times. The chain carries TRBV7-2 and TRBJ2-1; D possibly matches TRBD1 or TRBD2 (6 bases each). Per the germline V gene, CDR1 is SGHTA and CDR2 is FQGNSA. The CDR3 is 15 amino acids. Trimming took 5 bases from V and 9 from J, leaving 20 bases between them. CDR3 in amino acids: CASSPPWGALREQFF. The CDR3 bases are TGTGCCAGCAGCCCCCCGTGGGGGGCCCTGCGTGAGCAGTTCTTC.

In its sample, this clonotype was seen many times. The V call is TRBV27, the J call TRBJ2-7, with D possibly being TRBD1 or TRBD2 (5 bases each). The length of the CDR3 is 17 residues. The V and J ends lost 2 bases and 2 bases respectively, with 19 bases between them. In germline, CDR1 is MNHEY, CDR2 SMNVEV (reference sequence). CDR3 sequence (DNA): TGTGCCAGCAGTTTAAGACGGGGACGACTTACCACCTACGAGCAGTACTTC. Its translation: CASSLRRGRLTTYEQYF.

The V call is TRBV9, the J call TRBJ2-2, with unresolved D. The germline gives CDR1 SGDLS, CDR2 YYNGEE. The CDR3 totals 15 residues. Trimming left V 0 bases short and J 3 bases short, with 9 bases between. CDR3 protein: CASSVEIRHTGELFF. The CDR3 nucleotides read TGTGCCAGCAGCGTAGAGATCCGGCACACCGGGGAGCTGTTTTTT. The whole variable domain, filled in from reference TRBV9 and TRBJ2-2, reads DSGVTQTPKHLITATGQRVTLRCSPRSGDLSVYWYQQSLDQGLQFLIQYYNGEERAKGNILERFSAQQFPDLHSELNLSSLELGDSALYFCASSVEIRHTGELFFGEGSRLTVL.

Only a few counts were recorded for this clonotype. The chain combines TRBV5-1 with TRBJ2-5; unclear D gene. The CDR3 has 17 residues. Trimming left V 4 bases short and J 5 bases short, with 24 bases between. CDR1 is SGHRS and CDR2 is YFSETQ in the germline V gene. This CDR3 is CASSTSSPRRVWETQYF. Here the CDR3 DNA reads TGCGCCAGCAGCACGAGCAGCCCGCGAAGGGTCTGGGAGACCCAGTACTTC.

The CDR3 DNA reads TGTGCCAGCAGCTTATGGGAACGGGCGGACACTGAAGCTTTCTTT. As protein: CASSLWERADTEAFF. This sequence joins TRBV7-2 and TRBJ1-1, with no clear D. CDR3 size: 15 residues. Germline V lookup: CDR1 SGHTA, CDR2 FQGNSA. Trimming left V 2 bases short and J 3 bases short, with 13 bases between.

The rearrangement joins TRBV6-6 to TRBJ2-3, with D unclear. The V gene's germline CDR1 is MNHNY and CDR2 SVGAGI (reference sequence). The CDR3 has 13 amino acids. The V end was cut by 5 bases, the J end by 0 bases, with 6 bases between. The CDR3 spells CASSPYSTDTQYF. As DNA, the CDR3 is TGTGCCAGCAGTCCATATAGCACAGATACGCAGTATTTT.

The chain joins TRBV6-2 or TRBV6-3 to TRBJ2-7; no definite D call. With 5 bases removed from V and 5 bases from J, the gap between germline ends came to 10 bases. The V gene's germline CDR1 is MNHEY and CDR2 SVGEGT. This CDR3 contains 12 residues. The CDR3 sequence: CASSRASHEQYV. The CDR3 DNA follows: TGTGCCAGCAGTAGGGCTTCCCACGAGCAGTACGTC.

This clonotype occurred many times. DNA of the CDR3: TGTGCCACCAGCGTAGGGACAGCACTTAACTATGGCTACACCTTC. The encoded protein is CATSVGTALNYGYTF. The rearrangement joins TRBV15 to TRBJ1-2, with 7 bases that match TRBD1. The V gene's germline CDR1 is LNHNV and CDR2 YYDKDF (reference sequence). The junction had 7 bases not matched to a gene; V was cut back by 5 bases and J by 1 base. This CDR3 comprises 15 residues.

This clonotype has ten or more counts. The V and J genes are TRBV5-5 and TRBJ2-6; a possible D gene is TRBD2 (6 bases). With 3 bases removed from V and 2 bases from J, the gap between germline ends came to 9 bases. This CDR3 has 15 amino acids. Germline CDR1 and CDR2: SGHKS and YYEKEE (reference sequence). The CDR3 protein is CASSSTGAGANVLTF. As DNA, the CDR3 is TGTGCCAGCAGCTCCACGGGGGCTGGGGCCAACGTCCTGACTTTC.

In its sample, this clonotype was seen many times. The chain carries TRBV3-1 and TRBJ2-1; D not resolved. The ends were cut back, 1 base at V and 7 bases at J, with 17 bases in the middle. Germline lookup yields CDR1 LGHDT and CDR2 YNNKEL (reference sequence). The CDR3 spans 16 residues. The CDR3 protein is CASSQVLVHTANEQFF. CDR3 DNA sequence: TGTGCCAGCAGCCAAGTTTTGGTACACACAGCAAATGAGCAGTTCTTC.

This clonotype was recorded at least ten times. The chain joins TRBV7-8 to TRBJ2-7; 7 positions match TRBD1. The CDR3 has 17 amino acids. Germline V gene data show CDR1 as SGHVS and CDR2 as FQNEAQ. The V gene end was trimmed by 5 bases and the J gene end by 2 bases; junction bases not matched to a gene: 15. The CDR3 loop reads CASSTPTELTGPYEQYV. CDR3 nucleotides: TGTGCCAGCAGCACCCCAACGGAGTTGACAGGGCCCTACGAGCAGTACGTC.

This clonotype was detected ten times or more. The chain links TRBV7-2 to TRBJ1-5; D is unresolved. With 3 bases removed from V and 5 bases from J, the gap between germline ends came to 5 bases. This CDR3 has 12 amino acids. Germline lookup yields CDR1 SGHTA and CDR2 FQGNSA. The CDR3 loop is CASSFLDQPQHF. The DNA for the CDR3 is TGTGCCAGCAGCTTTCTGGATCAGCCCCAGCATTTT. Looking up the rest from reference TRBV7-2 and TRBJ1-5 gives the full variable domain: GAGVSQSPSNKVTEKGKDVELRCDPISGHTALYWYRQSLGQGLEFLIYFQGNSAPDKSGLPSDRFSAERTGGSVSTLTIQRTQQEDSAVYLCASSFLDQPQHFGDGTRLSIL.

Written as DNA, the CDR3 is TGTGCCAGCTCACCACCCGGCGGGAGGGTCGACAATGAGCAGTTCTTC. This encodes CASSPPGGRVDNEQFF. The V gene is TRBV18, the J gene TRBJ2-1, with 9 bases that match TRBD2. The CDR3 consists of 16 residues. Germline CDR1 is KGHSH and CDR2 is LQKENI. V shed 0 bases and J 5 bases; nucleotides not matched to a gene: 5. Together with reference TRBV18 and TRBJ2-1, the CDR3 gives the full variable domain: NAGVMQNPRHLVRRRGQEARLRCSPMKGHSHVYWYRQLPEEGLKFMVYLQKENIIDESGMPKERFSAEFPKEGPSILRIQQVVRGDSAAYFCASSPPGGRVDNEQFFGPGTRLTVL.

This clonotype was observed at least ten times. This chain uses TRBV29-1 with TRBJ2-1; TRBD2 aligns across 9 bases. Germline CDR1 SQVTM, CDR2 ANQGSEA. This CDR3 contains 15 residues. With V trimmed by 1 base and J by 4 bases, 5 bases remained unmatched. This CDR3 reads CSVEGSAGGYNEQFF. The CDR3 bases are TGCAGCGTTGAAGGAAGCGCGGGAGGGTACAATGAGCAGTTCTTC.

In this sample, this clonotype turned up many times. CDR3 protein: CASSEGTGFHYGYTF. CDR3 bases: TGTGCCAGCAGCGAAGGGACAGGGTTCCACTATGGCTACACCTTC. This chain connects TRBV12-3 or TRBV12-4 to TRBJ1-2; the match to TRBD1 covers 9 bases. The ends lost 6 bases at V and 3 bases at J; junction bases unmatched: 8. CDR3 size: 15 residues.

The CDR3 reads CASCPGAKGGETQYF. CDR3 sequence (DNA): TGTGCCAGCTGCCCAGGGGCCAAGGGAGGAGAGACCCAGTACTTC. This chain connects TRBV19 to TRBJ2-5; D might be TRBD1 or TRBD2, each matching 6 bases. Trimming pared 9 bases from V and 4 bases from J, leaving 21 bases between. Looked up from germline, CDR1 is LNHDA and CDR2 is SQIVND (reference sequence). This CDR3 spans 15 amino acids.

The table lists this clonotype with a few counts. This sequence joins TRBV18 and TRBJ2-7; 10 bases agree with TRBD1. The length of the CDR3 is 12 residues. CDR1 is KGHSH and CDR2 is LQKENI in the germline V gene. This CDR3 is CASSPPEGQGHV. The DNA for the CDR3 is TGTGCCAGCTCACCTCCCGAGGGACAGGGGCACGTC.

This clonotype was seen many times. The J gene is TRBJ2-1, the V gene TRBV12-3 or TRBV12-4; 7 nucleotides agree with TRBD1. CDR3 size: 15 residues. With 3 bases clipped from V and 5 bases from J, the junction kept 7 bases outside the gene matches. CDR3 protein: CASSLGRGLDNEQFF. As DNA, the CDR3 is TGTGCCAGCAGTTTGGGTAGGGGGCTAGACAATGAGCAGTTCTTC.

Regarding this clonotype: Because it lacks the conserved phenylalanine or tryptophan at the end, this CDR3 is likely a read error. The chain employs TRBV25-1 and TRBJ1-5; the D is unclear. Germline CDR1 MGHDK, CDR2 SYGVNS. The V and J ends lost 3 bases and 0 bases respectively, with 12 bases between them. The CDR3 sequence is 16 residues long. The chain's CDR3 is CASSDSAARSNQPQHV. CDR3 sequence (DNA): TGTGCCAGCAGTGATTCCGCAGCCCGTAGCAATCAGCCCCAGCATGTT.

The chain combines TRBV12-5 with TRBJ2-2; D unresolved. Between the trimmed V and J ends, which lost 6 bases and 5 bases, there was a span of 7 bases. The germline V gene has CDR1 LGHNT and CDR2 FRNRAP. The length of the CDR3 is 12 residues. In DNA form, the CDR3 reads TGTGCTAGTGGCTTCATTACCGGGGAGCTGTTTTTT. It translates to CASGFITGELFF.

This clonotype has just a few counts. CDR3 sequence (DNA): TGTGCCAGCAGCCATGGGACGTACGATAACACAGATACGCAGTATTTT. Its translation is CASSHGTYDNTDTQYF. The chain is built from TRBV14 and TRBJ2-3, with D perhaps TRBD1 or TRBD2 (5 bases each). Trimming took 3 bases from V and 2 from J, leaving 15 bases between them. The CDR3 totals 16 residues. The germline CDR1 and CDR2 sequences are SGHDN and FVKESK.